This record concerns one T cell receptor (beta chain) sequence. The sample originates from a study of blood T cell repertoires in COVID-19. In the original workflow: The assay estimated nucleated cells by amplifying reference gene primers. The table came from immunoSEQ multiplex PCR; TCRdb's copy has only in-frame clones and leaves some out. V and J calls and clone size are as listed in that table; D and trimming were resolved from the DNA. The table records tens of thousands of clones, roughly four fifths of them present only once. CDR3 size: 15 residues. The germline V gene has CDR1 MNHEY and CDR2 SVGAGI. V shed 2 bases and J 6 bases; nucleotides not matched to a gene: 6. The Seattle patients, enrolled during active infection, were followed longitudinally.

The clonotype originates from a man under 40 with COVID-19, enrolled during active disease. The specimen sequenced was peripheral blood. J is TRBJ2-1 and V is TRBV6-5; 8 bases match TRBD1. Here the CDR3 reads CASSYRTGWFNEQFF. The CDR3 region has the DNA TGTGCCAGCAGTTACCGGACAGGGTGGTTCAATGAGCAGTTCTTC.